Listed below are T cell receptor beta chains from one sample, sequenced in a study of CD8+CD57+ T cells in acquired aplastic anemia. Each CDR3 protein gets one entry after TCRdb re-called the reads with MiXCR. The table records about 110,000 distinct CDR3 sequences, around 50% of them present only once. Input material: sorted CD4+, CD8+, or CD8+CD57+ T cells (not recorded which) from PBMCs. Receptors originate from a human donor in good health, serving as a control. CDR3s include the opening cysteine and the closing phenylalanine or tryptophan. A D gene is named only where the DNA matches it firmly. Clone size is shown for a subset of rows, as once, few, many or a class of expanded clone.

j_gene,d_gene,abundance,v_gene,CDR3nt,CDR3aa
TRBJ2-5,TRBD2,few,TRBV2,TGTGCCAGCAGTGACGGTGGCGGGGGGGGAGAGACCCAGTACTTC,CASSDGGGGGETQYF
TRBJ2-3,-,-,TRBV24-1,TGTGCCACCAGTGCCTCAGATACGCAGTATTTT,CATSASDTQYF
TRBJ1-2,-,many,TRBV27,TGTGCCAGCAGTTTTGATCCCCCAGGTGCCTATGGCTACACCTTC,CASSFDPPGAYGYTF
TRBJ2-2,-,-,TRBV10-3,TGTGCCATCAGTGTAACAGAGAACACCGGGGAGCTGTTTTTT,CAISVTENTGELFF
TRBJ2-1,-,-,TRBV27,TGTGCCAGCAGCGACTCGGCGCGGGGTGAGCAGTTCTTC,CASSDSARGEQFF
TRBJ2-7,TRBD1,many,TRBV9,TGTGCCAGCAGCCCGGGACAGAGCCTTTACGAGCAGTACTTC,CASSPGQSLYEQYF
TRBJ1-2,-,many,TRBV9,TGTGCCAGCAGCGAGGGATCGGGAGGGAACCTGGGATATGGCTACACCTTC,CASSEGSGGNLGYGYTF
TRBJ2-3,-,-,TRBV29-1,TGCAGCGTTGCTCCACGGTTCACAGATACGCAGTATTTT,CSVAPRFTDTQYF
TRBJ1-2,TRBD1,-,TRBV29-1,TGCATGACAGGGGAGGATGGCTACACCTTC,CMTGEDGYTF
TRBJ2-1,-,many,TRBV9,TGTGCCAGCAGCGTAGAGGCCACGGACAATGAGCAGTTCTTC,CASSVEATDNEQFF
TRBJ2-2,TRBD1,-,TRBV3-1,TGTGCCAGCAGCCCCCGACAGGGGCTAAGGGAGCTGTTTTTT,CASSPRQGLRELFF
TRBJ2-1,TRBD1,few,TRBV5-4,TGTGCCAGCAGCTCCCCGGACAGGTTATCCAATGAGCAGTTCTTC,CASSSPDRLSNEQFF
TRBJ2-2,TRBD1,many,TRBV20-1,TGCAGTGCTAGCGTAGGGACAGGGAACACCGGGGAGCTGTTTTTT,CSASVGTGNTGELFF
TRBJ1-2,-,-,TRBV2,TGTGCCAGCAGTGCGGCAGAGAGAAGTTATGGCTACACCTTC,CASSAAERSYGYTF
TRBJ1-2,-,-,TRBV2,TGTGCCAGCACCGGTACCCGGGGGCGGAACTATGGCTACACCTTC,CASTGTRGRNYGYTF
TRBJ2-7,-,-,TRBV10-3,TGTGCCAGCACCCCGACATTTACCTCCTACGAGCAGTACTTC,CASTPTFTSYEQYF
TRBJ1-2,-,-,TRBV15,TGTGCCACCAGCAGAGATCTCTGGGGGTCTGGGCAGAGTGGCTACACCTTC,CATSRDLWGSGQSGYTF
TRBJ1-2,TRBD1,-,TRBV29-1,TGCGCCGGGACAGGACCAATCTATGGCTACACCTTC,CAGTGPIYGYTF
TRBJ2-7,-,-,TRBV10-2,TGTGCCAGCAGTGACCCGAACAGCCCCGAGGGCTCCTACGAGCAGTACTTC,CASSDPNSPEGSYEQYF
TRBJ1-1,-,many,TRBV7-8,TGTGCCAGCAGCTTAATTTCCACTGAAGCTTTCTTT,CASSLISTEAFF
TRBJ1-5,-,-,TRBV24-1,TGTGCCACCAGTGCCGGGGGAATTGGCAATCAGCCCCAGCATTTT,CATSAGGIGNQPQHF
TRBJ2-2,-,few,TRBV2,TGTGCCAGCAGTGCCGGGACGGCGAACACCGGGGAGCTGTTTTTT,CASSAGTANTGELFF
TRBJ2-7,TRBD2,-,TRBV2,TGTGCCAGCAGTGGGTGGAGCGGGGGGAACTACGAGCAGTACTTC,CASSGWSGGNYEQYF
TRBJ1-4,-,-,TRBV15,TGTGCCACCAGCAGAGATCGAGAAAAACTGTTTTTT,CATSRDREKLFF
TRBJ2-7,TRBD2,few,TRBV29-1,TGCAGCGTTGCGGGGGGTACCTACGAGCAGTACTTC,CSVAGGTYEQYF
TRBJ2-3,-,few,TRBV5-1,TGCGCCAGCAGCTTCCGACTGGCGAACACAGATACGCAGTATTTT,CASSFRLANTDTQYF
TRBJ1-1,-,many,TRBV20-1,TGCAGTGCTATTGGCGGGGGCTATGGGAACACTGAAGCTTTCTTT,CSAIGGGYGNTEAFF
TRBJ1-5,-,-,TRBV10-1,TGCGCCAGCATTTACAGGGATGATCAGCCCCAGCATTTT,CASIYRDDQPQHF
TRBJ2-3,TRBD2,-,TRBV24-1,TGTGCCACCAGTGACGGGACTAGCGGGGTGCAGTATTTT,CATSDGTSGVQYF
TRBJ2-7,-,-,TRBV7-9,TGTGCCAGCAGTTCGAAAGACTACGAGCAGTACTTC,CASSSKDYEQYF
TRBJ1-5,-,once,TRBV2,TGTGCCAGATATACAGATTATCAGCCCCAGCATTTT,CARYTDYQPQHF
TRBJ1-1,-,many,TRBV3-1,TGTGCCAGCAGCCAAGCAGGCAGGGTGAACACTGAAGCTTTCTTT,CASSQAGRVNTEAFF
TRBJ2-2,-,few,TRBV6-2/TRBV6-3,TGTGCCAGCAGTTACGGGGGGCCCGGGGAGCTGTTTTTT,CASSYGGPGELFF
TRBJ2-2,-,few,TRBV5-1,TGCGCCAGCAGCACAGAGACCCGAATCGTTGGCACCGGGGAGCTGTTTTTT,CASSTETRIVGTGELFF
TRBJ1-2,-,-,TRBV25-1,TGTGCCAGCAGTGGGGGGGTAGGGGCCTATGGCTACACCTTC,CASSGGVGAYGYTF
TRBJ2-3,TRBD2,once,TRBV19,TGTGCCAGTAGTCGGGGGGGAATCACAGATACGCAGTATTTT,CASSRGGITDTQYF
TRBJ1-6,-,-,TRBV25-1,TGTGCCAGCAGTGGGATGCTCGATGGGTCCCCTCACTTT,CASSGMLDGSPHF
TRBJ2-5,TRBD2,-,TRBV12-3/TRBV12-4,TGTGCCAGCAGTTTCAGGGCGGGGGGTACACAAGAGACCCAGTACTTC,CASSFRAGGTQETQYF